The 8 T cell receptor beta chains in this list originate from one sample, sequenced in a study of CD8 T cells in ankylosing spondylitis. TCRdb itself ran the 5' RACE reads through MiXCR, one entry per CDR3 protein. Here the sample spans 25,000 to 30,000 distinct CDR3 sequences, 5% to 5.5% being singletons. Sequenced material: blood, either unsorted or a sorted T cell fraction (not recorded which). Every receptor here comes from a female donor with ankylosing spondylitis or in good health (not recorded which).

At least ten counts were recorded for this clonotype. The chain's CDR3 is CASSVIDRGHNEQFF. The CDR3 nucleotides are TGTGCCAGCAGCGTAATTGACAGGGGGCACAATGAGCAGTTCTTC. V gene TRBV9 combines with J gene TRBJ2-1; TRBD1 matches at 10 bases. Germline-derived CDR1 and CDR2 are SGDLS and YYNGEE. The CDR3 loop spans 15 amino acids. The J segment lost 5 bases and the V segment lost 1 base, leaving 3 bases of the junction unmatched.

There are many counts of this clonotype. The CDR3 is CASSAPQGANTGELFF. The DNA for the CDR3 is TGTGCCAGCAGCGCCCCACAGGGCGCGAACACCGGGGAGCTGTTTTTT. The chain recombines TRBV9 with TRBJ2-2, with D possibly TRBD1 on 6 matching bases. V dropped 3 bases and J dropped 0 bases, with 12 bases sitting between them. This CDR3 region has 16 residues. Germline CDR1 is SGDLS and CDR2 is YYNGEE.

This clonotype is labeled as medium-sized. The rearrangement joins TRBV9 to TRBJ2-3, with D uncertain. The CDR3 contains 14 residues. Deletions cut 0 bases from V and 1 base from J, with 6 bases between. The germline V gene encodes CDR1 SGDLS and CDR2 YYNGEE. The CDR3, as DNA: TGTGCCAGCAGCGTAGACCATCGCACAGATACGCAGTATTTT. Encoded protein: CASSVDHRTDTQYF.

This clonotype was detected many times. The CDR3 coding sequence is TGTGCCAGCAACAGGGGCTGGGAGACCCAGTACTTC. Its translation: CASNRGWETQYF. This chain joins TRBV9 and TRBJ2-5; TRBD1 agrees at 7 bases. The CDR3 is made up of 12 amino acids. Germline assignment: CDR1 SGDLS and CDR2 YYNGEE. Trimming removed 6 bases from V and 5 bases from J; junction bases left unmatched: 4.

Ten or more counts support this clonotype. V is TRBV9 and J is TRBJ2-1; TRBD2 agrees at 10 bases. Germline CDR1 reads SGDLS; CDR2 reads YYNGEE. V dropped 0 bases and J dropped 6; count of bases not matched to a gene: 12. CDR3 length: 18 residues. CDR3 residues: CASSVGLAGWGVTNEQFF. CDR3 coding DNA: TGTGCCAGCAGCGTAGGACTAGCGGGTTGGGGAGTAACCAATGAGCAGTTCTTC. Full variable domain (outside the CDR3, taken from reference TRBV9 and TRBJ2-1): DSGVTQTPKHLITATGQRVTLRCSPRSGDLSVYWYQQSLDQGLQFLIQYYNGEERAKGNILERFSAQQFPDLHSELNLSSLELGDSALYFCASSVGLAGWGVTNEQFFGPGTRLTVL.

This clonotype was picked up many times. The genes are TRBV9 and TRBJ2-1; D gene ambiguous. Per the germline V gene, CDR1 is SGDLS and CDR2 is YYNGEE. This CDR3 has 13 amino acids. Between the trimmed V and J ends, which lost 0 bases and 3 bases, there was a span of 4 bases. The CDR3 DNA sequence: TGTGCCAGCAGCGTAGACTTCTACAATGAGCAGTTCTTC. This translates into CASSVDFYNEQFF.

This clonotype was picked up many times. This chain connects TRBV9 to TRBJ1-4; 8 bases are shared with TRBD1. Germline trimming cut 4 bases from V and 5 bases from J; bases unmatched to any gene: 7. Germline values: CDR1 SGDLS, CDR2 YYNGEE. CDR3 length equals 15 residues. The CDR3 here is CASSIGQGLNEKLFF. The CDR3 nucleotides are TGTGCCAGCAGCATCGGACAGGGCCTGAATGAAAAACTGTTTTTT.

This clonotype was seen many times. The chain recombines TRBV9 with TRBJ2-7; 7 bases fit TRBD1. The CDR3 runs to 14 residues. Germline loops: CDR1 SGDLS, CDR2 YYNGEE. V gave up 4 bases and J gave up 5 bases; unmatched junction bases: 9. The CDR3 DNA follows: TGTGCCAGCAGCCCCCGACAGGGTCTGGACGAGCAGTACTTC. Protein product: CASSPRQGLDEQYF.